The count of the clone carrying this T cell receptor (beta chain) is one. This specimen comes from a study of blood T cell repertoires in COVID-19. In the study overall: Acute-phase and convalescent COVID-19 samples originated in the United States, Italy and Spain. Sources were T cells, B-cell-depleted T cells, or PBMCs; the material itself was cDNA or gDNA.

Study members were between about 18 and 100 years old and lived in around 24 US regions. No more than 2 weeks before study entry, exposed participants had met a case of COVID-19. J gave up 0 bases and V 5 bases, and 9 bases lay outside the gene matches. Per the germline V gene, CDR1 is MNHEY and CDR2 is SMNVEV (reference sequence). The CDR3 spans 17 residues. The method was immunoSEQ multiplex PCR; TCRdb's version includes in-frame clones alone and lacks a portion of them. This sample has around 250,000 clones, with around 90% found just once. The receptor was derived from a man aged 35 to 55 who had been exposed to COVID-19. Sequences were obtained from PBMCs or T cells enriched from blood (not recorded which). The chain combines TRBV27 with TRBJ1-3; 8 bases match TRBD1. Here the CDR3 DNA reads TGTGCCAGCAGTCCTGGGACAGGCGGGCTCTCTGGAAACACCATATATTTT. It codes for CASSPGTGGLSGNTIYF.